The 13 T cell receptor beta chains presented below share a single source sample, sequenced in a study of CD8+CD57+ T cells in acquired aplastic anemia. Template material for TCR beta VDJ and CDR3 profiling consisted of genomic DNA. TCRdb re-called the reads through MiXCR, storing one row per CDR3 protein. The table records about 95,000 distinct CDR3 sequences, roughly two thirds of them present only once. Patients picked for sequencing had shown CD8+CD57+ cell expansion detected by flow cytometry. Material for sequencing was sorted CD4+, CD8+, or CD8+CD57+ T cells (not recorded which) from PBMCs. Receptors were obtained from a human donor with aplastic anemia.

CDR3 sequence: CASSLGGDAETQYF. As DNA, the CDR3 is TGTGCCAGCAGCTTAGGAGGGGATGCAGAGACCCAGTACTTC. The rearrangement uses TRBV7-9 and TRBJ2-5; D is tentatively TRBD1 or TRBD2 (5 bases each). V was cut by 1 base and J by 4 bases, with 10 bases left in between. CDR1 is SEHNR and CDR2 is FQNEAQ in the germline V gene (reference sequence). The CDR3 is made up of 14 amino acids.

The gene calls are TRBV10-3 and TRBJ1-4; D is perhaps TRBD1 (6 bases). The CDR3 consists of 16 residues. Germline CDR1 and CDR2: ENHRY and SYGVKD. The ends were cut back, 3 bases at V and 0 bases at J, with 11 bases in the middle. The chain's CDR3 is CAISERGSTTNEKLFF. CDR3 coding DNA: TGTGCCATCAGTGAAAGGGGGTCGACAACTAATGAAAAACTGTTTTTT.

The sample holds one count of this clonotype. V gene TRBV24-1 combines with J gene TRBJ1-2; the match to TRBD1 covers 9 bases. Per germline, CDR1 KGHDR and CDR2 SFDVKD. The CDR3 is made up of 15 amino acids. Trimming cost V 4 bases and J 4 bases; bases outside gene matches: 6. In nucleotides, the CDR3 is TGTGCCACCAGTGAACTGACAGGGGGAGGCTATGGCTACACCTTC. It yields the protein CATSELTGGGYGYTF.

The chain has TRBV9 and TRBJ2-1, with D unclear. CDR1 is SGDLS, CDR2 YYNGEE, per germline. V was clipped by 0 bases and J by 6 bases, with 4 bases between them. The CDR3 is 12 amino acids. CDR3 coding DNA: TGTGCCAGCAGCGTAGGGGTCAATGAGCAGTTCTTC. It specifies CASSVGVNEQFF.

V is TRBV12-3 or TRBV12-4 and J is TRBJ2-3, with 11 bases fitting TRBD2. The CDR3 is 15 amino acids. The ends lost 6 bases at V and 3 bases at J; junction bases unmatched: 5. CDR3 sequence: CASRTGTSGTDTQYF. CDR3 bases: TGTGCCAGCAGGACCGGGACTAGCGGTACAGATACGCAGTATTTT.

The rearrangement uses TRBV7-2 and TRBJ1-6; D possibly corresponds to TRBD1 (5 bases). Germline loops: CDR1 SGHTA, CDR2 FQGNSA. The germline V and J ends were trimmed by 3 bases and 7 bases, with 10 bases remaining between them. This CDR3 has 14 residues. The CDR3 DNA follows: TGTGCCAGCAGCTTCGCCAGGGTCAATTCACCCCTCCACTTT. It codes for CASSFARVNSPLHF.

This clonotype was counted at least ten times. The rearrangement joins TRBV5-6 to TRBJ2-3; D gene ambiguous. This CDR3 is 15 amino acids long. Germline assignment: CDR1 SGHDT and CDR2 YYEEEE. V was shortened by 0 bases and J by 5 bases, with 13 bases between the two germline ends. CDR3 in DNA: TGTGCCAGCAGCTTGGAAGGGATCTTTGAAGATACGCAGTATTTT. Its translation: CASSLEGIFEDTQYF.

Concerning this clonotype itself: The junction does not match germline at one end; this may be a read error. The gene calls are TRBV10-1 and TRBJ2-5, with 11 bases that match TRBD2. Germline V gives CDR1 WNHNN, CDR2 SYGVQD (reference sequence). The CDR3 is 16 residues long. This CDR3 reads CASSEGLAGGQETQHF. The DNA for the CDR3 is TGCGCCAGCAGTGAGGGGCTAGCGGGGGGTCAAGAGACCCAGCACTTC.

Details on this clonotype: A junction boundary mismatches the germline segment, possibly from a read error. The chain employs TRBV7-8 and TRBJ1-1, with D uncertain. Looked up from germline, CDR1 is SGHVS and CDR2 is FQNEAQ. The length of the CDR3 is 14 residues. CDR3: CTSSLVFGNTEAFF. The DNA of the CDR3 is TGTACCAGCAGCTTAGTGTTCGGGAACACTGAAGCTTTCTTT.

The chain employs TRBV19 and TRBJ2-7, with D uncertain. CDR1 LNHDA and CDR2 SQIVND come from the germline V gene (reference sequence). The CDR3 runs to 14 residues. Between the trimmed V and J ends, which lost 1 base and 2 bases, there was a span of 9 bases. The CDR3 sequence: CASSIGPATYEQYF. The CDR3 DNA reads as TGTGCCAGTAGTATAGGACCAGCCACCTACGAGCAGTACTTC. Full variable domain (missing parts from reference TRBV19 and TRBJ2-7): DGGITQSPKYLFRKEGQNVTLSCEQNLNHDAMYWYRQDPGQGLRLIYYSQIVNDFQKGDIAEGYSVSREKKESFPLTVTSAQKNPTAFYLCASSIGPATYEQYFGPGTRLTVT.

The chain links TRBV19 to TRBJ2-1, with TRBD2 matching over 7 bases. The length of the CDR3 is 15 residues. J lost 8 bases, V lost 5 bases, and 12 bases had no gene match. The V gene's germline CDR1 is LNHDA and CDR2 SQIVND (reference sequence). The DNA of the CDR3 is TGTGCCAGTAGTTCCCTAGCGGTGGGAAGGGATGAGCAGTTCTTC. It encodes CASSSLAVGRDEQFF. The variable domain in full, with the rest retrieved from reference TRBV19 and TRBJ2-1, is DGGITQSPKYLFRKEGQNVTLSCEQNLNHDAMYWYRQDPGQGLRLIYYSQIVNDFQKGDIAEGYSVSREKKESFPLTVTSAQKNPTAFYLCASSSLAVGRDEQFFGPGTRLTVL.

Concerning this clonotype itself: This could be a read error, since a much larger clone is one nucleotide away. This chain joins TRBV11-2 and TRBJ2-3; 8 bases line up with TRBD1. The germline CDR1 and CDR2 sequences are SGHAT and FQNNGV. Losses at the gene ends were 5 bases for V and 2 bases for J; bases not matched to a gene: 6. The CDR3 totals 15 residues. CDR3 amino acids: CASSEGQGVTDTQYF. The CDR3, as DNA: TGTGCCAGCAGCGAAGGACAGGGAGTCACAGATACGCAGTATTTT.

This chain links TRBV10-3 with TRBJ1-6, with 7 positions matching TRBD1. Germline V gene lookup returns CDR1 ENHRY and CDR2 SYGVKD. With V trimmed by 9 bases and J by 5 bases, 7 bases remained unmatched. The CDR3 runs to 14 residues. The CDR3 reads CAITADRDNSPLHF. CDR3 nucleotides: TGTGCCATTACGGCAGACAGGGATAATTCACCCCTCCACTTT.